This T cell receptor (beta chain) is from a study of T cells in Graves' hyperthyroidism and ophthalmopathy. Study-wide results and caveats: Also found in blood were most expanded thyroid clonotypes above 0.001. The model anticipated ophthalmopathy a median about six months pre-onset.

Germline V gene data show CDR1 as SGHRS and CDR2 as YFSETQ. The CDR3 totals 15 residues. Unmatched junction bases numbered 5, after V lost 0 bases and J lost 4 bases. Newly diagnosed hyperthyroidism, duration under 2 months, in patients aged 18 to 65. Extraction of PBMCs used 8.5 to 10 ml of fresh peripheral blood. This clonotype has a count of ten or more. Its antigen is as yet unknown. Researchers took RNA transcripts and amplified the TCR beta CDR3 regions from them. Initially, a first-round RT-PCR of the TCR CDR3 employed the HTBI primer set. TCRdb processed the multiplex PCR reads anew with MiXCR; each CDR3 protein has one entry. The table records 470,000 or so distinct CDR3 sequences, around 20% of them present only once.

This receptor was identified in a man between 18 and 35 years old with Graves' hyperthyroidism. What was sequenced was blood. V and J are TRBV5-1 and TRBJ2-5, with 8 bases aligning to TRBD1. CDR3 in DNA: TGCGCCAGCAGCTTGGACACAGGGGGGCGAGAGACCCAGTACTTC. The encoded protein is CASSLDTGGRETQYF.